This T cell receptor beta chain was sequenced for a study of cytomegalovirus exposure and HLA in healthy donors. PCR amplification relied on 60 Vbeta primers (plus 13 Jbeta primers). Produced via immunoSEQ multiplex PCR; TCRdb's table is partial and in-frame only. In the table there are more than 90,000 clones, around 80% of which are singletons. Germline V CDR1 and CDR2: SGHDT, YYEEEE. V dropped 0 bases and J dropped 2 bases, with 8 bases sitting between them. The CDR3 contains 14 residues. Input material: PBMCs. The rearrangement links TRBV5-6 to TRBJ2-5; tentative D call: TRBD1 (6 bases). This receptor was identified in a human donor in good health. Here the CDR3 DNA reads TGTGCCAGCAGCTTGGGGGGGCGGCAAGAGACCCAGTACTTC. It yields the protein CASSLGGRQETQYF. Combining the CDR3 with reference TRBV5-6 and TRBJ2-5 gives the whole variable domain DAGVTQSPTHLIKTRGQQVTLRCSPKSGHDTVSWYQQALGQGPQFIFQYYEEEERQRGNFPDRFSGHQFPNYSSELNVNALLLGDSALYLCASSLGGRQETQYFGPGTRLLVL.